What follows are 26 T cell receptor beta chains derived from one specimen sequenced in a study of T cells in Graves' hyperthyroidism and ophthalmopathy. TCR beta CDR3 region amplification was performed from RNA transcripts. The HTBI set primed first-round TCR CDR3 RT-PCR. MiXCR, run by TCRdb on the multiplex PCR reads, gives a single entry per CDR3 protein. The sample holds 450,000 to 550,000 distinct CDR3 sequences; around 22% are singletons and the top ten take 10% to 12%. The specimen sequenced was blood. These receptor sequences come from a woman aged 25 to 45 with Graves' ophthalmopathy.

The rearrangement joins TRBV6-1 to TRBJ1-2; D gene ambiguous. The CDR3 totals 13 residues. V was clipped by 2 bases and J by 4 bases, with 8 bases between them. Germline CDR1 reads MNHNS; CDR2 reads SASEGT. The CDR3 DNA reads as TGTGCCAGCAGTGAATCCGGGCCCTATGGCTACACCTTC. Its protein product is CASSESGPYGYTF.

This clonotype turned up a few times. The rearrangement links TRBV11-1 to TRBJ2-7; TRBD2 is a possible D gene (6 bases). Trimming cost V 5 bases and J 7 bases, with 12 bases left between them. The CDR3 contains 12 residues. CDR1 and CDR2 from the germline V gene are SGHAT and FQDESV (reference sequence). The CDR3 spells CASSRLEGEQYF. DNA of the CDR3: TGTGCCAGCAGCCGACTAGAGGGGGAGCAGTACTTC.

This chain connects TRBV7-2 to TRBJ1-6, with 10 positions matching TRBD1. The CDR3 consists of 14 residues. The junction had 4 bases not matched to a gene; V was cut back by 5 bases and J by 9 bases. Germline loops: CDR1 SGHTA, CDR2 FQGNSA. The CDR3 DNA reads as TGTGCCAGCAGCCTGGGACAGGGGAGTTCACCCCTCCACTTT. It specifies CASSLGQGSSPLHF.

This clonotype was seen more than once but under ten times. Likely a read error: the CDR3 ends without its conserved phenylalanine or tryptophan. The chain combines TRBV4-2 with TRBJ2-7; D is uncertain. The CDR3 length is 11 residues. From germline, CDR1 is LGHNA and CDR2 YNFKEQ. CDR3 DNA: TGTGCGAGCAGCCACTCCTACGAGCAGTACTAC. The encoded protein is CASSHSYEQYY.

This clonotype was detected ten times or more. The chain carries TRBV12-3 or TRBV12-4 and TRBJ1-1; 8 positions agree with TRBD1. V was clipped by 5 bases and J by 5 bases; unmatched bases: 4. CDR3 size: 13 residues. For the CDR3, the DNA is TGTGCCAGCAGTGGACAGGGTAGTACTGAAGCTTTCTTT. The encoded protein is CASSGQGSTEAFF.

This clonotype came up many times. The chain combines TRBV29-1 with TRBJ1-1, with TRBD1 matching over 7 bases. The CDR3 length is 15 residues. CDR1 SQVTM and CDR2 ANQGSEA come from the germline V gene. Unmatched junction bases numbered 10, after V lost 1 base and J lost 5 bases. The DNA for the CDR3 is TGCAGCGTTGAAGGATCTGAGACAGGGCTAACTGAAGCTTTCTTT. Its protein is CSVEGSETGLTEAFF. Full variable domain (outside the CDR3, taken from reference TRBV29-1 and TRBJ1-1): SAVISQKPSRDICQRGTSLTIQCQVDSQVTMMFWYRQQPGQSLTLIATANQGSEATYESGFVIDKFPISRPNLTFSTLTVSNMSPEDSSIYLCSVEGSETGLTEAFFGQGTRLTVV.

V usage is TRBV12-3 or TRBV12-4 and J usage is TRBJ1-3; no firm D call. This CDR3 region has 15 residues. V was cut by 5 bases and J by 0 bases, with 11 bases left in between. The DNA for the CDR3 is TGTGCCAGCAGTGCCCTCGACACCTCTGGAAACACCATATATTTT. Amino acid sequence: CASSALDTSGNTIYF.

Note on this clonotype: Relative to the germline gene, one junction end is altered; a read error may explain this. V usage is TRBV11-2 and J usage is TRBJ2-7; no firm D call. The CDR3 has 13 amino acids. From germline, CDR1 is SGHAT and CDR2 FQNNGV. CDR3: CASSQFDLYDQYF. CDR3 sequence (DNA): TGTGCCAGCAGCCAGTTCGATCTCTACGATCAGTACTTC.

In this sample, this clonotype turned up many times. This CDR3 is CASSYVGRDYNSPLHF. In nucleotides, the CDR3 is TGTGCCAGCAGTTACGTGGGACGGGACTATAATTCACCCCTCCACTTT. The rearrangement links TRBV6-5 to TRBJ1-6; the D gene is possibly TRBD1 (5 bases). The CDR3 spans 16 residues. Between the trimmed V and J ends, which lost 2 bases and 3 bases, there was a span of 11 bases. Germline V gene lookup returns CDR1 MNHEY and CDR2 SVGAGI.

The chain joins TRBV6-1 to TRBJ1-5; 7 positions agree with TRBD1. Unmatched junction bases numbered 17, after V lost 7 bases and J lost 11 bases. The CDR3 covers 15 residues. CDR1 and CDR2 (germline): MNHNS, SASEGT. The CDR3 DNA sequence: TGTGCCAGCACCTCCGCGACAGGGATTGATCTGGCCCAGCATTTT. Encoded protein: CASTSATGIDLAQHF.

This clonotype has at least ten counts. The J gene is TRBJ2-7, the V gene TRBV11-2; the match to TRBD1 covers 8 bases. V lost 1 base, J lost 1 base, and 12 bases stayed unmatched. The CDR3 has 18 residues. CDR1 is SGHAT and CDR2 is FQNNGV in the germline V gene. The chain's CDR3 is CASSLGTGMNSRSYEQYF. CDR3 DNA sequence: TGTGCCAGCAGCTTAGGGACAGGGATGAATTCTAGATCCTACGAGCAGTACTTC.

This clonotype was observed at least ten times. The chain is built from TRBV12-3 or TRBV12-4 and TRBJ2-2; a possible D gene is TRBD2 (6 bases). V lost 1 base to trimming and J lost 6 bases, with 6 bases between them. The CDR3 is 13 amino acids. In DNA, the CDR3 is TGTGCCAGCAGTTTAGTAGCGGCCGGGGAGCTGTTTTTT. Translating gives CASSLVAAGELFF.

The gene calls are TRBV28 and TRBJ2-7, with D perhaps TRBD1 or TRBD2 (5 bases each). V lost 0 bases, J lost 5 bases, and 17 bases lay in between. The CDR3 is made up of 16 amino acids. Germline V gene lookup returns CDR1 MDHEN and CDR2 SYDVKM. This CDR3 is CASSLWGPRMTNEQYF. The CDR3 nucleotides read TGTGCCAGCAGTTTATGGGGACCCCGAATGACCAACGAGCAGTACTTC. The whole variable domain, filled in from reference TRBV28 and TRBJ2-7, reads DVKVTQSSRYLVKRTGEKVFLECVQDMDHENMFWYRQDPGLGLRLIYFSYDVKMKEKGDIPEGYSVSREKKERFSLILESASTNQTSMYLCASSLWGPRMTNEQYFGPGTRLTVT.

In this sample, this clonotype turned up many times. CDR3 region: CASSLDVTAGYTF. In DNA, the CDR3 is TGTGCCAGCAGCTTAGATGTAACAGCTGGCTACACCTTC. V and J are TRBV7-9 and TRBJ1-2; the D is unclear. Germline V lookup: CDR1 SEHNR, CDR2 FQNEAQ (reference sequence). V lost 1 base, J lost 7 bases, and 10 bases lay in between. The CDR3 is 13 amino acids.

V gene TRBV30 combines with J gene TRBJ1-1; no clear D. The CDR3 contains 13 residues. Germline CDR1 reads GTSNPN; CDR2 reads SVGIG (reference sequence). The ends were cut back, 4 bases at V and 3 bases at J, with 12 bases in the middle. CDR3 amino acids: CAWKFQWDTEAFF. CDR3 sequence (DNA): TGTGCCTGGAAGTTCCAGTGGGACACTGAAGCTTTCTTT.

This chain connects TRBV20-1 to TRBJ1-1; 7 bases agree with TRBD1. The V and J ends lost 0 bases and 10 bases, in that order; junction bases with no gene match: 11. This CDR3 spans 14 amino acids. CDR1 is DFQATT and CDR2 is SNEGSKA in the germline V gene (reference sequence). CDR3 bases: TGCAGTGCTAGAGATCTGGTAGGACAGGTGACAGCTTTCTTT. Translating gives CSARDLVGQVTAFF.

In this sample, this clonotype turned up many times. The chain links TRBV12-3 or TRBV12-4 to TRBJ2-2; maybe TRBD1 (6 bases). This CDR3 contains 17 residues. V dropped 4 bases and J dropped 3 bases, with 18 bases sitting between them. The chain's CDR3 is CASSYRTVPKDTGELFF. CDR3 nucleotide sequence: TGTGCCAGCAGTTACCGGACAGTGCCAAAGGACACCGGGGAGCTGTTTTTT.

V usage is TRBV12-3 or TRBV12-4 and J usage is TRBJ1-2; 7 positions agree with TRBD1. Germline trimming cut 3 bases from V and 4 bases from J; bases unmatched to any gene: 14. The CDR3 extends over 17 amino acids. CDR3 sequence reads: CASSLSPLLTGLYGYTF. CDR3 nucleotide sequence: TGTGCCAGCAGTTTGTCTCCCTTGTTGACAGGGCTCTATGGCTACACCTTC.

The chain recombines TRBV6-1 with TRBJ1-2; 8 bases fit TRBD1. The CDR3 totals 14 residues. Losses at the gene ends were 9 bases for V and 2 bases for J; bases not matched to a gene: 8. Germline-derived CDR1 and CDR2 are MNHNS and SASEGT. CDR3 DNA: TGTGCCAGTCTGACGAGACAGGGGAACTATGGCTACACCTTC. Amino acid sequence: CASLTRQGNYGYTF.

The sample holds a few counts of this clonotype. The rearrangement uses TRBV3-1 and TRBJ1-1; D is unclear. The V end was cut by 2 bases, the J end by 7 bases, with 11 bases between. The V gene's germline CDR1 is LGHDT and CDR2 YNNKEL (reference sequence). The CDR3 length is 13 residues. Here the CDR3 DNA reads TGTGCCAGCAGCCAACTCCGGGAAGGTGAAGCTTTCTTT. Amino acids: CASSQLREGEAFF.

V usage is TRBV4-1 and J usage is TRBJ1-2; D may be TRBD1 (6 bases). The ends were cut back, 4 bases at V and 5 bases at J, with 17 bases in the middle. The CDR3 length is 15 residues. Germline V lookup: CDR1 MGHRA, CDR2 YSYEKL. The CDR3 DNA sequence: TGCGCCAGCAGCCTAGAGAACAGGGCTGGGTATGGCTACACCTTC. Translating gives CASSLENRAGYGYTF.

The chain recombines TRBV6-2 or TRBV6-3 with TRBJ1-1, with 10 bases fitting TRBD1. Germline V gives CDR1 MNHEY, CDR2 SVGEGT. The V gene end was trimmed by 6 bases and the J gene end by 4 bases; junction bases not matched to a gene: 11. The CDR3 is 16 residues long. CDR3 nucleotides: TGTGCCAGCAGACGGACAGGGGGGAGTTCGGGCACTGAAGCTTTCTTT. It specifies CASRRTGGSSGTEAFF.

This clonotype was detected ten times or more. This chain uses TRBV2 with TRBJ1-1; 8 bases are shared with TRBD1. With V trimmed by 8 bases and J by 5 bases, 10 bases remained unmatched. The length of the CDR3 is 14 residues. CDR1 is SNHLY and CDR2 is FYNNEI in the germline V gene. This CDR3 is CASSTGGRNTEAFF. The DNA for the CDR3 is TGTGCCAGCTCAACAGGGGGAAGAAATACTGAAGCTTTCTTT.

Many counts were recorded for this clonotype. The V call is TRBV19, the J call TRBJ1-5; D possibly corresponds to TRBD1 (6 bases). Looked up from germline, CDR1 is LNHDA and CDR2 is SQIVND (reference sequence). The CDR3 consists of 16 residues. V was trimmed by 2 bases and J by 7 bases, leaving 18 bases between them. CDR3 DNA sequence: TGTGCCAGTAGTATACCGAGGGGGGGTTTGAGACAGCCCCAGCATTTT. It specifies CASSIPRGGLRQPQHF.

The chain carries TRBV4-1 and TRBJ1-2; the D is unclear. From germline, CDR1 is MGHRA and CDR2 YSYEKL. This CDR3 is 14 amino acids long. V was trimmed by 0 bases and J by 5 bases, leaving 10 bases between them. CDR3 region: CASSQEVRSYGYTF. The DNA of the CDR3 is TGCGCCAGCAGCCAAGAGGTCAGGAGTTATGGCTACACCTTC.

This clonotype was recorded a few times. The chain employs TRBV19 and TRBJ1-2; D is unclear. With 4 bases removed from V and 0 bases from J, the gap between germline ends came to 15 bases. This CDR3 spans 16 amino acids. CDR1 and CDR2 from the germline V gene are LNHDA and SQIVND (reference sequence). The chain's CDR3 is CASSNLGGRTNYGYTF. CDR3 DNA sequence: TGTGCCAGTAGTAATCTGGGCGGCAGAACTAACTATGGCTACACCTTC. The whole variable domain, filled in from reference TRBV19 and TRBJ1-2, reads DGGITQSPKYLFRKEGQNVTLSCEQNLNHDAMYWYRQDPGQGLRLIYYSQIVNDFQKGDIAEGYSVSREKKESFPLTVTSAQKNPTAFYLCASSNLGGRTNYGYTFGSGTRLTVV.